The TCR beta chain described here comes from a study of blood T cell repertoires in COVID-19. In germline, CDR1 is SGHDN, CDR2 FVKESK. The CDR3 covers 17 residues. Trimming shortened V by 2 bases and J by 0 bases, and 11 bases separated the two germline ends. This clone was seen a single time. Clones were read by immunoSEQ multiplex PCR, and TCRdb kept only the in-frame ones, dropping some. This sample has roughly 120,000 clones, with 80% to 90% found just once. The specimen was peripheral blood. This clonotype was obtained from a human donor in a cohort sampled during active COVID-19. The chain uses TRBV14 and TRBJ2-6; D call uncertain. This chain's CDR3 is CASSQRVSLSGANVLTF. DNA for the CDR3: TGTGCCAGCAGCCAAAGAGTAAGCCTCTCTGGGGCCAACGTCCTGACTTTC.